This TCR beta chain was identified during a study of T cell changes during pregnancy in multiple sclerosis. Germline V gene lookup returns CDR1 SGDLS and CDR2 YYNGEE. The CDR3 covers 16 residues. The V gene end was trimmed by 4 bases and the J gene end by 5 bases; junction bases not matched to a gene: 13. Measured with immunoSEQ multiplex PCR; TCRdb has only the in-frame clones, and not every one. The sample lists 50,000 to 65,000 clones; 95% to 97% were seen once. The source of this sequence is a female donor with multiple sclerosis, enrolled in a pregnancy study. The J gene is TRBJ2-7, the V gene TRBV9, with TRBD1 matching 9 bases. The starting material was CD8+ T cells from peripheral blood mononuclear cells, obtained after pregnancy. The CDR3 sequence: CASSPHPTGGFHEQYF. The CDR3 region has the DNA TGTGCCAGCAGCCCCCACCCGACAGGGGGATTCCACGAGCAGTACTTC. Full variable domain (outside the CDR3, taken from reference TRBV9 and TRBJ2-7): DSGVTQTPKHLITATGQRVTLRCSPRSGDLSVYWYQQSLDQGLQFLIQYYNGEERAKGNILERFSAQQFPDLHSELNLSSLELGDSALYFCASSPHPTGGFHEQYFGPGTRLTVT.